The 20 T cell receptor beta chains presented below share a single source sample, sequenced in a study of blood T cell repertoires in COVID-19. Only in-frame clones appear in the TCRdb table, and some are missing; sequencing was by immunoSEQ multiplex PCR. The repertoire holds some 180,000 clones, roughly 76% seen once, with around 10% in the top ten. Sequencing input: peripheral blood. These TCRs come from a woman aged 40-49 years with COVID-19, enrolled during active disease.

This clone was picked up a small number of times. The chain uses TRBV21-1 and TRBJ1-2; the table's D call, TRBD1, has no DNA check behind it. TRBV21-1 is noted as a pseudogene. The CDR3 covers 15 residues. The CDR3 region has the DNA TGTGCCAGCAGCATCCTTTCAGGGCGTTACTATGGCTACACCTTC. It specifies CASSILSGRYYGYTF.

V gene TRBV6-6 combines with J gene TRBJ1-1, with D maybe TRBD1 (5 bases). CDR1 is MNHNY, CDR2 SVGAGI, per germline (reference sequence). With 0 bases removed from V and 6 bases from J, the gap between germline ends came to 11 bases. This CDR3 region has 14 residues. As DNA, the CDR3 is TGTGCCAGCAGTTACTCGGATTGGGGCCCTGAAGCTTTCTTT. Its translation is CASSYSDWGPEAFF.

This clone was observed a handful of times. The chain employs TRBV30 and TRBJ1-1, with D tentatively TRBD1 (5 bases). This CDR3 spans 12 amino acids. Germline CDR1 is GTSNPN and CDR2 is SVGIG (reference sequence). The V and J ends lost 1 base and 7 bases respectively, with 10 bases between them. CDR3 amino acids: CAWSEAGYEAFF. The CDR3 DNA is TGTGCCTGGAGTGAGGCAGGGTATGAAGCTTTCTTT.

On this clone itself: Different DNA sequences within this sample yield the same CDR3. The chain has TRBV5-4 and TRBJ2-5; D possibly corresponds to TRBD2 (6 bases). The germline gives CDR1 SGHNT, CDR2 YYREEE (reference sequence). The CDR3 runs 14 residues. V was clipped by 4 bases and J by 5 bases, with 15 bases between them. CDR3 sequence: CASSPRGGGETQYF. The CDR3 region has the DNA TGTGCCAGCAGCCCACGGGGTGGAGGGGAGACCCAGTACTTC.

This chain joins TRBV7-2 and TRBJ2-5; D may be TRBD1 (5 bases). Trimming removed 1 base from V and 5 bases from J, with 11 bases in between. The CDR3 extends over 14 amino acids. Germline V gives CDR1 SGHTA, CDR2 FQGNSA. The CDR3 loop reads CASSLGQGLETQYF. In nucleotides, the CDR3 is TGTGCCAGCAGCTTAGGCCAGGGTCTGGAGACCCAGTACTTC.

V usage is TRBV5-4 and J usage is TRBJ1-1; possibly TRBD1 for D (6 bases). This CDR3 comprises 15 residues. The germline V gene has CDR1 SGHNT and CDR2 YYREEE (reference sequence). Trimming removed 0 bases from V and 4 bases from J, with 13 bases in between. The CDR3 region has the DNA TGTGCCAGCAGCTTGGATCAGGGGCCTAGCACTGAAGCTTTCTTT. It yields the protein CASSLDQGPSTEAFF. The variable domain in full, with the rest retrieved from reference TRBV5-4 and TRBJ1-1, is ETGVTQSPTHLIKTRGQQVTLRCSSQSGHNTVSWYQQALGQGPQFIFQYYREEENGRGNFPPRFSGLQFPNYSSELNVNALELDDSALYLCASSLDQGPSTEAFFGQGTRLTVV.

The chain is built from TRBV30 and TRBJ1-1; D possibly corresponds to TRBD1 (5 bases). Germline V CDR1 and CDR2: GTSNPN, SVGIG (reference sequence). The CDR3 consists of 15 residues. The germline V and J ends were trimmed by 3 bases and 2 bases, with 16 bases remaining between them. The CDR3 DNA follows: TGTGCCTGGAGCCATACGAGGACATCAAACACTGAAGCTTTCTTT. Its protein is CAWSHTRTSNTEAFF. Full variable domain (remainder filled in from reference TRBV30 and TRBJ1-1): SQTIHQWPATLVQPVGSPLSLECTVEGTSNPNLYWYRQAAGRGLQLLFYSVGIGQISSEVPQNLSASRPQDRQFILSSKKLLLSDSGFYLCAWSHTRTSNTEAFFGQGTRLTVV.

The chain employs TRBV4-2 and TRBJ1-3; tentatively, D is TRBD1 (6 bases). The CDR3 runs 16 residues. Germline values: CDR1 LGHNA, CDR2 YNFKEQ. V shed 0 bases and J shed 0 bases, with 9 bases lying between them. The CDR3 DNA reads TGTGCCAGCAGCCAAGAGGGGGCGGACTCTGGAAACACCATATATTTT. It translates to CASSQEGADSGNTIYF.

This chain links TRBV2 with TRBJ2-4; 7 bases agree with TRBD2. The length of the CDR3 is 15 residues. Germline CDR1 SNHLY, CDR2 FYNNEI. With 6 bases clipped from V and 3 bases from J, the junction kept 8 bases outside the gene matches. CDR3: CASSEEGGSKNIQYF. DNA of the CDR3: TGTGCCAGCAGCGAGGAGGGCGGGAGCAAAAACATTCAGTACTTC. Filled out from reference TRBV2 and TRBJ2-4, the complete variable domain reads EPEVTQTPSHQVTQMGQEVILRCVPISNHLYFYWYRQILGQKVEFLVSFYNNEISEKSEIFDDQFSVERPDGSNFTLKIRSTKLEDSAMYFCASSEEGGSKNIQYFGAGTRLSVL.

The rearrangement joins TRBV28 to TRBJ2-5, with TRBD1 matching over 9 bases. Trimming removed 5 bases from V and 5 bases from J; junction bases left unmatched: 12. The CDR3 extends over 16 amino acids. CDR1 is MDHEN and CDR2 is SYDVKM in the germline V gene. The CDR3 loop reads CASSTPGGTGIETQYF. DNA of the CDR3: TGTGCCAGCAGTACCCCCGGTGGGACAGGGATTGAGACCCAGTACTTC.

This chain joins TRBV15 and TRBJ2-1; possible D gene TRBD1, 6 bases. Deletions cut 2 bases from V and 5 bases from J, with 10 bases between. The germline V gene encodes CDR1 LNHNV and CDR2 YYDKDF (reference sequence). This CDR3 region has 14 residues. CDR3 protein: CATSRRTGNNEQFF. In DNA, the CDR3 is TGTGCCACCAGCAGACGCACAGGGAACAATGAGCAGTTCTTC.

The rearrangement joins TRBV29-1 to TRBJ2-7; TRBD1 might be the D (6 bases). The CDR3 is made up of 12 amino acids. V was pared by 0 bases and J by 6 bases, with 9 bases between. The V gene's germline CDR1 is SQVTM and CDR2 ANQGSEA. For the CDR3, the DNA is TGCAGCGTTGAAGAGGGCAGGGGCGAGCAGTACGTC. It specifies CSVEEGRGEQYV.

There are a few counts of this clone. This chain joins TRBV19 and TRBJ1-1; TRBD1 aligns across 7 bases. CDR1 is LNHDA and CDR2 is SQIVND in the germline V gene (reference sequence). Trimming took 5 bases from V and 6 from J; bases not matched to a gene: 3. The CDR3 has 12 residues. The CDR3 loop reads CASSLTGAEAFF. In nucleotides, the CDR3 is TGTGCCAGTAGTCTTACAGGGGCTGAAGCTTTCTTT.

This clone was found a few times. The chain is built from TRBV10-1 and TRBJ1-2, with D unresolved. The germline V and J ends were trimmed by 0 bases and 8 bases, with 10 bases remaining between them. This CDR3 has 13 residues. Germline V CDR1 and CDR2: WNHNN, SYGVQD (reference sequence). The CDR3 sequence: CASSESRYGGYTF. The CDR3 DNA reads TGCGCCAGCAGTGAGTCTCGATACGGGGGCTACACCTTC.

This sequence joins TRBV4-1 and TRBJ2-1, with D possibly being TRBD2 (5 bases). CDR1 is MGHRA and CDR2 is YSYEKL in the germline V gene. The V end lost 1 base, the J end lost 6 bases, and 19 bases lay between the germline ends. There are 17 residues in the CDR3. This CDR3 is CASSQASSWILINEQFF. The CDR3 DNA sequence: TGCGCCAGCAGCCAAGCTAGCTCATGGATCTTAATCAATGAGCAGTTCTTC.

J is TRBJ1-2 and V is TRBV5-4; 7 positions agree with TRBD1. Germline-derived CDR1 and CDR2 are SGHNT and YYREEE (reference sequence). With 4 bases clipped from V and 7 bases from J, the junction kept 10 bases outside the gene matches. The CDR3 consists of 14 residues. CDR3 DNA sequence: TGTGCCAGCAGCCAGGAGACAGGGAAGGCTGGCTACACCTTC. It yields the protein CASSQETGKAGYTF.

The chain uses TRBV28 and TRBJ2-3, with 11 bases aligning to TRBD2. Germline V CDR1 and CDR2: MDHEN, SYDVKM. The CDR3 sequence is 16 residues long. The V gene end was trimmed by 5 bases and the J gene end by 2 bases; junction bases not matched to a gene: 6. The chain's CDR3 is CASSLGLAGFTDTQYF. For the CDR3, the DNA is TGTGCCAGCAGTCTCGGACTAGCGGGCTTCACAGATACGCAGTATTTT.

The rearrangement links TRBV12-5 to TRBJ2-1; 7 bases fit TRBD2. J lost 0 bases, V lost 1 base, and 3 bases had no gene match. Germline loops: CDR1 LGHNT, CDR2 FRNRAP. This CDR3 has 16 amino acids. The DNA of the CDR3 is TGTGCTAGTGGTTTGGGACCGGGGGGCTCCTACAATGAGCAGTTCTTC. Its protein product is CASGLGPGGSYNEQFF.

The J gene is TRBJ2-2, the V gene TRBV11-3; TRBD2 might be the D (5 bases). Germline lookup yields CDR1 SGHNT and CDR2 YENEEA. This CDR3 is built from 14 residues. V was cut by 4 bases and J by 6 bases, with 12 bases left in between. CDR3 protein: CASSSYEGAGELFF. In nucleotides, the CDR3 is TGTGCCAGCAGCTCCTATGAGGGCGCCGGGGAGCTGTTTTTT.

This rearrangement joins TRBV5-6 to TRBJ2-2; perhaps TRBD2 as D (5 bases). The CDR3 covers 15 residues. V dropped 4 bases and J dropped 1 base, with 11 bases sitting between them. Looked up from germline, CDR1 is SGHDT and CDR2 is YYEEEE. The DNA of the CDR3 is TGTGCCAGCAGCGCTCTTGGAGGGAACACCGGGGAGCTGTTTTTT. This gives the protein CASSALGGNTGELFF.